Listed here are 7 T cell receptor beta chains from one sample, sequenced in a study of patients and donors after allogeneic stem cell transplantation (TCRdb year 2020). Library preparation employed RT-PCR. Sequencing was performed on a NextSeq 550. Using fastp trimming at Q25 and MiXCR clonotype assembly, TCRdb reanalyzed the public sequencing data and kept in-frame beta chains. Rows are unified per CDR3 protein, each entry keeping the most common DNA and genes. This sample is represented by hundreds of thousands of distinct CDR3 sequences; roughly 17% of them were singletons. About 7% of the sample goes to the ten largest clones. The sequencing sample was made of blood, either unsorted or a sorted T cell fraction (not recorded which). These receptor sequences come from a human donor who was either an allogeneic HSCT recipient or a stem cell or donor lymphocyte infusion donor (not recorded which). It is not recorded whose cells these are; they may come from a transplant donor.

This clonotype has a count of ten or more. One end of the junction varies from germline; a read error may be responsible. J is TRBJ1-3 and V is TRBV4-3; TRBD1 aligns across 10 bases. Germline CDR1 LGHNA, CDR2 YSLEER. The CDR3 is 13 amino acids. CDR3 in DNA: TGTGCCAGCAGCCAGGACAGGGGGAACACCATATATTTT. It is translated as CASSQDRGNTIYF.

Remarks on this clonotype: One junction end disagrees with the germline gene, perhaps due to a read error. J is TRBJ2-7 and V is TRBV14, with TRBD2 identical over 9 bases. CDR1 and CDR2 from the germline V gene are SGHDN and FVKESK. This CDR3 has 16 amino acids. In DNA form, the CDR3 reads TGTGCCAGCAGCCAGATTAGCGGGAGCGGTTCAGCGAGCAGGGACTTC. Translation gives CASSQISGSGSASRDF.

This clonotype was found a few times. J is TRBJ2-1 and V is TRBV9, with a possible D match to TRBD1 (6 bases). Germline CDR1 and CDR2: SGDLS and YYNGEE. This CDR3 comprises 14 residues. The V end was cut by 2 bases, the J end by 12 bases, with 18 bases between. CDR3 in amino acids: CASSVGGEVRGQFF. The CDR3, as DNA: TGTGCCAGCAGCGTGGGTGGGGAAGTCAGGGGGCAGTTCTTC. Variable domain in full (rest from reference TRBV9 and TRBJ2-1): DSGVTQTPKHLITATGQRVTLRCSPRSGDLSVYWYQQSLDQGLQFLIQYYNGEERAKGNILERFSAQQFPDLHSELNLSSLELGDSALYFCASSVGGEVRGQFFGPGTRLTVL.

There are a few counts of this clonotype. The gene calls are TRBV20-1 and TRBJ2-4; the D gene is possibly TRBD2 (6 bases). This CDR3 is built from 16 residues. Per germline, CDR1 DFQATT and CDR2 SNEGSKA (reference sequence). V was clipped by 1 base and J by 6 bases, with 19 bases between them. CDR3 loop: CSARGTGRPGGNIQYF. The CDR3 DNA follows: TGCAGTGCTAGAGGTACTGGGAGACCCGGGGGAAACATTCAGTACTTC.

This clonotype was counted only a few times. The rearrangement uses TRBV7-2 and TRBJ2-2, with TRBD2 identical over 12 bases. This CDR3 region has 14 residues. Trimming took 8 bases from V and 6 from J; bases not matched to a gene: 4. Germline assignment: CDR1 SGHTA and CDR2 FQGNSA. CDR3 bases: TGTGCCAGCCGGACTAGCGGGGTGCCCGGGGAGCTGTTTTTT. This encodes CASRTSGVPGELFF.

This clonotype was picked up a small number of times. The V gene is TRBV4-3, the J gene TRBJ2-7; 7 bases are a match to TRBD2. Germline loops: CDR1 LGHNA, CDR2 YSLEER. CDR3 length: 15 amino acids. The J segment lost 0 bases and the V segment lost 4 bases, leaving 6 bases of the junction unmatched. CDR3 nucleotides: TGCGCCAGCAGCCCCGATGAGCGGGGCTCCTACGAGCAGTACTTC. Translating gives CASSPDERGSYEQYF.

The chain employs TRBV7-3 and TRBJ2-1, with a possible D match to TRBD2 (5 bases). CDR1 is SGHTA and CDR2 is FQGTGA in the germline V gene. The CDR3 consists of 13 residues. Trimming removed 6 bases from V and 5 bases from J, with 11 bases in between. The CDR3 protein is CASSPRGDNEQFF. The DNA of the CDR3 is TGTGCCAGCAGTCCCCGGGGAGACAATGAGCAGTTCTTC.